This record concerns one T cell receptor beta chain sequence. The ends lost 4 bases at V and 6 bases at J; junction bases unmatched: 2. This CDR3 contains 15 residues. CDR1 is SNHLY, CDR2 FYNNEI, per germline. The data were taken from a study of blood T cell repertoires in COVID-19. Turning to the study itself: Material from acute and convalescent COVID-19 was sourced from the United States, Italy and Spain. Nucleic acid was either cDNA or gDNA, and it came from T cells, B-cell-depleted T cells, or PBMCs.

Original analysis: Amplification with reference gene primers provided the estimates of nucleated cell counts. Profiled with immunoSEQ multiplex PCR; TCRdb holds only in-frame clones, not every one. V, J and clone size are those of that table, while D and trimming were read from the DNA. In the table there are hundreds of thousands of clones, 70% to 90% of which are singletons. Patients of the Seattle cohort, enrolled during active infection, were followed longitudinally. Input material: peripheral blood. The chain recombines TRBV2 with TRBJ2-1, with TRBD2 matching over 14 bases. The TCR was taken from a man younger than 35 with COVID-19, enrolled during active disease. DNA for the CDR3: TGTGCCAGCAGTGGGGGGACTAGCGGGAGCAATGAGCAGTTCTTC. Amino acids: CASSGGTSGSNEQFF.